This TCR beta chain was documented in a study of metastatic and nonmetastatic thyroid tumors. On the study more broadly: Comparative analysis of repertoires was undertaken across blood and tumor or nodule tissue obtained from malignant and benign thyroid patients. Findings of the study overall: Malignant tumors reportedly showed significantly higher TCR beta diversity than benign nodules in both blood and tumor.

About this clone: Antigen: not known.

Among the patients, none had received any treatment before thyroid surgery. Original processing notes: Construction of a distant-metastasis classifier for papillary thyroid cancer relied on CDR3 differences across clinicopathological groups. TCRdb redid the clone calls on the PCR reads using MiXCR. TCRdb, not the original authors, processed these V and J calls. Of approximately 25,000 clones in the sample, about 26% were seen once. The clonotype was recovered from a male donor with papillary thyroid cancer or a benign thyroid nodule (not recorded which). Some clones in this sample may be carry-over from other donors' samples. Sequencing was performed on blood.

The CDR3 DNA reads TGTGCCAGCAGTTTATCGATGCGGGGCCGGGACGGCTACACCTTC. Translated, it gives CASSLSMRGRDGYTF. The gene calls are TRBV27 and TRBJ1-2; D may be TRBD1 (5 bases). The CDR3 is 15 residues long. From germline, CDR1 is MNHEY and CDR2 SMNVEV (reference sequence). Trimming cost V 0 bases and J 8 bases, with 16 bases left between them.